Below, 32 T cell receptor beta chains from the same sample are listed, as sequenced in a study of CD8 T cells in Susac syndrome. With random hexamers, 0.5 to 1 ug RNA was reverse transcribed. TCRdb processed the immunoSEQ multiplex PCR reads anew with MiXCR; each CDR3 protein has one entry. The sample yields approximately 230,000 distinct CDR3 sequences, around 93% seen once. Sample: CD4+ T cells from PBMCs. These receptors were obtained from a human donor with multiple sclerosis.

This chain joins TRBV30 and TRBJ2-5, with 7 bases fitting TRBD2. CDR1 GTSNPN and CDR2 SVGIG come from the germline V gene (reference sequence). Trimming at V came to 2 bases and at J to 4 bases, leaving 4 bases not matched to a gene. The CDR3 is made up of 13 amino acids. Here the CDR3 DNA reads TGTGCCTGGAGTAGGGCTAGCGGAGAGACCCAGTACTTC. Protein: CAWSRASGETQYF.

The V call is TRBV18, the J call TRBJ2-7; no definite D call. The ends were cut back, 3 bases at V and 0 bases at J, with 9 bases in the middle. Germline V gene lookup returns CDR1 KGHSH and CDR2 LQKENI. The length of the CDR3 is 14 residues. The CDR3 loop reads CASSPGPYSYEQYV. The CDR3, as DNA: TGTGCCAGCTCACCCGGACCCTACTCCTACGAGCAGTACGTC.

The chain has TRBV25-1 and TRBJ1-2; D unresolved. The CDR3 has 15 amino acids. Germline values: CDR1 MGHDK, CDR2 SYGVNS. V dropped 8 bases and J dropped 1 base, with 17 bases sitting between them. The CDR3 nucleotides are TGTGCCAGCCGAGGTACATCTCCCGATAACTATGGCTACACCTTC. Its translation: CASRGTSPDNYGYTF.

This clonotype showed up just once. The chain uses TRBV7-3 and TRBJ1-3; D may be TRBD1 (5 bases). Germline V gives CDR1 SGHTA, CDR2 FQGTGA. The V end was cut by 4 bases, the J end by 0 bases, with 10 bases between. The CDR3 length is 15 residues. Written as DNA, the CDR3 is TGTGCCAGCAGCTCAGCAGGGCACTCTGGAAACACCATATATTTT. Encoded protein: CASSSAGHSGNTIYF.

V and J are TRBV29-1 and TRBJ2-3, with TRBD2 identical over 10 bases. CDR1 SQVTM and CDR2 ANQGSEA come from the germline V gene. V gave up 4 bases and J gave up 2 bases; unmatched junction bases: 3. This CDR3 has 14 amino acids. The CDR3 bases are TGCAGCGTTGGGACTAGCGGATACACAGATACGCAGTATTTT. As protein: CSVGTSGYTDTQYF.

The J gene is TRBJ1-3, the V gene TRBV7-2; no reliable D call. The germline gives CDR1 SGHTA, CDR2 FQGNSA. This CDR3 spans 16 amino acids. Trimming left V 2 bases short and J 0 bases short, with 11 bases between. CDR3 sequence: CASSLFGSNSGNTIYF. CDR3 sequence (DNA): TGTGCCAGCAGCTTATTCGGCAGCAACTCTGGAAACACCATATATTTT.

This clonotype was detected once. The J gene is TRBJ2-6, the V gene TRBV18; TRBD1 matches at 7 bases. From germline, CDR1 is KGHSH and CDR2 LQKENI. V lost 5 bases and J lost 0; bases outside the gene matches: 7. The CDR3 covers 17 residues. The CDR3 region is CASSSRQGTSGANVLTF. The DNA of the CDR3 is TGTGCCAGCTCATCACGACAGGGAACCTCTGGGGCCAACGTCCTGACTTTC.

The chain is built from TRBV30 and TRBJ1-5; D gene ambiguous. The V end was cut by 5 bases, the J end by 2 bases, with 13 bases between. The germline V gene has CDR1 GTSNPN and CDR2 SVGIG (reference sequence). The CDR3 consists of 14 residues. CDR3 nucleotide sequence: TGTGCCTGGGGTCCGGCCGTGGGCAATCAGCCCCAGCATTTT. It translates to CAWGPAVGNQPQHF.

The chain carries TRBV12-3 or TRBV12-4 and TRBJ1-1; TRBD1 might be the D (5 bases). V was pared by 7 bases and J by 2 bases, with 17 bases between. CDR3 length equals 15 residues. CDR3 loop: CASNTWRQGNTEAFF. CDR3 DNA: TGTGCCAGCAATACCTGGCGGCAGGGCAACACTGAAGCTTTCTTT.

V usage is TRBV27 and J usage is TRBJ1-1; tentatively, D is TRBD1 (5 bases). Trimming left V 6 bases short and J 1 base short, with 12 bases between. This CDR3 is built from 14 residues. Germline V gene lookup returns CDR1 MNHEY and CDR2 SMNVEV (reference sequence). CDR3 amino acids: CASSWRGGNTEAFF. The CDR3 DNA reads TGTGCCAGCAGCTGGAGGGGTGGGAACACTGAAGCTTTCTTT.

This clonotype was found once. The CDR3 here is CATSRERQGRPGSSNQPQHF. CDR3 DNA: TGTGCCACCAGCAGGGAAAGACAGGGGCGACCTGGGAGCAGCAATCAGCCCCAGCATTTT. The chain has TRBV15 and TRBJ1-5; 8 bases map to TRBD1. CDR1 and CDR2 (germline): LNHNV, YYDKDF (reference sequence). Losses at the gene ends were 3 bases for V and 1 base for J; bases not matched to a gene: 17. There are 20 residues in the CDR3.

The chain is built from TRBV20-1 and TRBJ1-5; possibly TRBD1 for D (6 bases). CDR1 DFQATT and CDR2 SNEGSKA come from the germline V gene (reference sequence). V was clipped by 3 bases and J by 4 bases, with 16 bases between them. CDR3 length: 15 amino acids. CDR3 nucleotide sequence: TGCAGTGCTAGTGGTAGCCAGGGGAGGAATCAGCCCCAGCATTTT. Its translation is CSASGSQGRNQPQHF.

The V and J genes are TRBV20-1 and TRBJ2-4; 8 positions match TRBD1. CDR3 length: 14 amino acids. V was clipped by 5 bases and J by 6 bases; unmatched bases: 9. The germline gives CDR1 DFQATT, CDR2 SNEGSKA (reference sequence). CDR3 nucleotides: TGCAGTGCTCGTGGACAGGGTTCATTAAACATTCAGTACTTC. It specifies CSARGQGSLNIQYF.

The chain couples TRBV4-2 to TRBJ2-1; D might be TRBD2 (6 bases). Germline values: CDR1 LGHNA, CDR2 YNFKEQ. CDR3 length: 14 residues. Trimming removed 1 base at V and 8 bases at J, with 12 bases between. CDR3 coding DNA: TGTGCCAGCAGCCAAGGGGGGGACTTTGATGAGCAGTTCTTC. Its translation is CASSQGGDFDEQFF.

The rearrangement uses TRBV20-1 and TRBJ1-2, with TRBD1 identical over 7 bases. Germline assignment: CDR1 DFQATT and CDR2 SNEGSKA (reference sequence). This CDR3 has 14 amino acids. With 6 bases clipped from V and 4 bases from J, the junction kept 11 bases outside the gene matches. CDR3 sequence: CSAKRAGGLYGYTF. In nucleotides, the CDR3 is TGCAGTGCCAAGAGAGCAGGGGGACTCTATGGCTACACCTTC.

The CDR3 region has the DNA TGTGCCAGCAGGACCCTGGGAGGCTACACCTTC. Translated, it gives CASRTLGGYTF. V usage is TRBV2 and J usage is TRBJ1-2; D gene uncertain. This CDR3 comprises 11 residues. Trimming took off 6 bases at V and 8 bases at J, with 10 bases between the two ends. Per germline, CDR1 SNHLY and CDR2 FYNNEI. Drawing the rest from reference TRBV2 and TRBJ1-2, the complete variable domain is EPEVTQTPSHQVTQMGQEVILRCVPISNHLYFYWYRQILGQKVEFLVSFYNNEISEKSEIFDDQFSVERPDGSNFTLKIRSTKLEDSAMYFCASRTLGGYTFGSGTRLTVV.

V gene TRBV19 combines with J gene TRBJ1-5, with 9 bases fitting TRBD1. V lost 6 bases and J lost 3; bases outside the gene matches: 6. CDR3 length equals 15 residues. The V gene's germline CDR1 is LNHDA and CDR2 SQIVND (reference sequence). The DNA for the CDR3 is TGTGCCAGTAGGACGGACAGGGGCTTCAATCAGCCCCAGCATTTT. Amino acids: CASRTDRGFNQPQHF. The full variable domain, rest sourced from reference TRBV19 and TRBJ1-5, is DGGITQSPKYLFRKEGQNVTLSCEQNLNHDAMYWYRQDPGQGLRLIYYSQIVNDFQKGDIAEGYSVSREKKESFPLTVTSAQKNPTAFYLCASRTDRGFNQPQHFGDGTRLSIL.

The chain is built from TRBV9 and TRBJ2-2; TRBD1 agrees at 11 bases. With 7 bases clipped from V and 3 bases from J, the junction kept 5 bases outside the gene matches. Germline CDR1 SGDLS, CDR2 YYNGEE. The CDR3 covers 15 residues. The CDR3 here is CASGGTGGYTGELFF. The CDR3 DNA follows: TGTGCCAGCGGTGGGACAGGGGGGTACACCGGGGAGCTGTTTTTT.

This rearrangement joins TRBV20-1 to TRBJ2-7; 8 positions agree with TRBD2. Germline values: CDR1 DFQATT, CDR2 SNEGSKA (reference sequence). Trimming took 3 bases from V and 4 from J; bases not matched to a gene: 11. The CDR3 runs to 15 residues. The CDR3 loop reads CSARRWGLESYEQYF. The CDR3 region has the DNA TGCAGTGCTAGGCGGTGGGGACTAGAGAGTTACGAGCAGTACTTC.

The V and J genes are TRBV19 and TRBJ2-1; 9 nucleotides line up with TRBD2. V dropped 5 bases and J dropped 2; count of bases not matched to a gene: 13. The germline gives CDR1 LNHDA, CDR2 SQIVND (reference sequence). CDR3 length: 18 amino acids. CDR3 DNA sequence: TGTGCCAGTAGTCCACTTGACCTAGCGGGGAGGACCTACAATGAGCAGTTCTTC. It specifies CASSPLDLAGRTYNEQFF.

The chain is built from TRBV11-3 and TRBJ2-2, with D tentatively TRBD2 (6 bases). V was clipped by 5 bases and J by 7 bases, with 20 bases between them. Germline CDR1 and CDR2: SGHNT and YENEEA. This CDR3 contains 16 residues. The CDR3 DNA follows: TGTGCCAGCAGCGCCCGGGGGTCCTACGGCGGCGGGGAGCTGTTTTTT. Translated, it gives CASSARGSYGGGELFF.

The chain joins TRBV2 to TRBJ1-2; D not resolved. Trimming took off 0 bases at V and 3 bases at J, with 8 bases between the two ends. From germline, CDR1 is SNHLY and CDR2 FYNNEI. The length of the CDR3 is 14 residues. CDR3 loop: CASSEALTDYGYTF. CDR3 in DNA: TGTGCCAGCAGTGAAGCGCTTACAGACTATGGCTACACCTTC.

This clonotype was observed a single time. The rearrangement links TRBV28 to TRBJ1-5; a weak D match, TRBD1 (6 bases). The CDR3 extends over 13 amino acids. The V end lost 6 bases, the J end lost 5 bases, and 11 bases lay between the germline ends. Germline CDR1 reads MDHEN; CDR2 reads SYDVKM. CDR3 DNA: TGTGCCAGCAGGTTACCAGGGGATCAGCCCCAGCATTTT. As protein: CASRLPGDQPQHF. The whole variable domain, remainder taken from reference TRBV28 and TRBJ1-5, is DVKVTQSSRYLVKRTGEKVFLECVQDMDHENMFWYRQDPGLGLRLIYFSYDVKMKEKGDIPEGYSVSREKKERFSLILESASTNQTSMYLCASRLPGDQPQHFGDGTRLSIL.

The CDR3 is CASSQVLLETQYF. The CDR3 region has the DNA TGCGCCAGCAGCCAAGTTTTGCTGGAGACCCAGTACTTC. The rearrangement links TRBV4-1 to TRBJ2-5; no clear D. Per the germline V gene, CDR1 is MGHRA and CDR2 is YSYEKL. Trimming removed 1 base from V and 5 bases from J, with 8 bases in between. The CDR3 is made up of 13 amino acids.

The V and J genes are TRBV2 and TRBJ2-7, with TRBD1 identical over 10 bases. Germline trimming cut 5 bases from V and 7 bases from J; bases unmatched to any gene: 17. There are 17 residues in the CDR3. Germline CDR1 reads SNHLY; CDR2 reads FYNNEI. The CDR3 nucleotides read TGTGCCAGCAGTCCTAACCTACCCGGGACAGGGGTGAGTGAGCAGTACTTC. This encodes CASSPNLPGTGVSEQYF.

The rearrangement uses TRBV6-5 and TRBJ1-2; possibly TRBD1 for D (6 bases). The V end was cut by 6 bases, the J end by 3 bases, with 11 bases between. Germline V gene lookup returns CDR1 MNHEY and CDR2 SVGAGI. This CDR3 region has 13 residues. The chain's CDR3 is CASRRQDYYGYTF. The CDR3 DNA follows: TGTGCCAGCAGGAGACAGGATTACTATGGCTACACCTTC.

The chain recombines TRBV29-1 with TRBJ1-4; the D is unclear. Germline V lookup: CDR1 SQVTM, CDR2 ANQGSEA. The length of the CDR3 is 14 residues. V lost 6 bases and J 4 bases, leaving 15 bases between the germline ends. The CDR3 DNA is TGCAGCGTGTCCCCGTCCGGAGGTAATGAAAAACTGTTTTTT. Amino acids: CSVSPSGGNEKLFF.

This chain links TRBV5-1 with TRBJ1-4; the match to TRBD1 covers 9 bases. The junction had 8 bases not matched to a gene; V was cut back by 3 bases and J by 8 bases. The CDR3 runs to 15 residues. CDR1 and CDR2 (germline): SGHRS, YFSETQ. CDR3 residues: CASSSSGQGSEKLFF. Written as DNA, the CDR3 is TGCGCCAGCAGCTCATCGGGACAGGGTTCGGAAAAACTGTTTTTT.

The rearrangement uses TRBV29-1 and TRBJ2-5, with D maybe TRBD1 (5 bases). Germline V lookup: CDR1 SQVTM, CDR2 ANQGSEA. This CDR3 spans 12 amino acids. Trimming took 7 bases from V and 8 from J, leaving 17 bases between them. The CDR3 region has the DNA TGCAGCGCCTTTAGGGGTGAGGATACCCAGTACTTC. It translates to CSAFRGEDTQYF. The whole variable domain, remainder taken from reference TRBV29-1 and TRBJ2-5, is SAVISQKPSRDICQRGTSLTIQCQVDSQVTMMFWYRQQPGQSLTLIATANQGSEATYESGFVIDKFPISRPNLTFSTLTVSNMSPEDSSIYLCSAFRGEDTQYFGPGTRLLVL.

Only one count was recorded for this clonotype. The chain recombines TRBV9 with TRBJ2-3; 11 positions match TRBD2. Germline values: CDR1 SGDLS, CDR2 YYNGEE. Trimming at V came to 4 bases and at J to 5 bases, leaving 9 bases not matched to a gene. This CDR3 has 16 residues. The CDR3 region is CASSPSLAGGRDTQYF. The DNA for the CDR3 is TGTGCCAGCAGCCCATCCCTAGCGGGAGGAAGAGATACGCAGTATTTT.

The chain joins TRBV12-3 or TRBV12-4 to TRBJ2-1, with TRBD1 matching 7 bases. This CDR3 region has 13 residues. Unmatched junction bases numbered 4, after V lost 7 bases and J lost 4 bases. The CDR3 spells CASKLQGYNEQFF. In DNA, the CDR3 is TGTGCCAGCAAACTACAGGGGTACAATGAGCAGTTCTTC.

On this clonotype itself: Its ends do not fully match the called genes, so a read error is possible. This chain links TRBV5-4 with TRBJ1-6; 7 bases line up with TRBD1. This CDR3 has 14 residues. Germline V CDR1 and CDR2: SGHNT, YYREEE (reference sequence). CDR3 residues: CASGSGTANSPLHF. The CDR3 nucleotides read TGTGCCAGCGGATCCGGGACAGCAAATTCCCCCCTCCACTTT.